Below, 8 T cell receptor beta chains from the same sample are listed, as sequenced in a study of early T cells in non-severe SARS-CoV-2 infection (dated by TCRdb to the early 2020s). The library was made by 5' RACE. For sequencing, a NextSeq 500 was employed. TCRdb trimmed public reads at Q25 via fastp, called clones via MiXCR and kept in-frame beta chains. Rows merge per CDR3 protein into single entries with the most common DNA and genes. The sample has over 75,000 distinct CDR3 sequences on record, about 13% of them singletons. The ten largest make up about 2% of the sample. Sample: whole blood. The source of these receptors is an adult who was a healthcare worker with PCR-confirmed SARS-CoV-2 infection or an uninfected control (not recorded which).

The chain is built from TRBV5-1 and TRBJ1-6; D is undetermined. CDR1 and CDR2 (germline): SGHRS, YFSETQ. The CDR3 consists of 14 residues. Trimming cost V 4 bases and J 7 bases, with 12 bases left between them. CDR3 coding DNA: TGCGCCAGCAGCCGGTCCCTTGAAAATTCACCCCTCCACTTT. Translation gives CASSRSLENSPLHF.

This clonotype was detected only a few times. This chain links TRBV20-1 with TRBJ2-3; no firm D call. Between the trimmed V and J ends, which lost 6 bases and 0 bases, there was a span of 13 bases. This CDR3 contains 14 residues. CDR1 is DFQATT and CDR2 is SNEGSKA in the germline V gene (reference sequence). CDR3 loop: CSAGGLGSTDTQYF. The DNA for the CDR3 is TGCAGTGCGGGTGGGCTGGGTAGCACAGATACGCAGTATTTT.

This clonotype was seen a few times. This rearrangement joins TRBV12-2 to TRBJ1-2. TRBV12-2 is a pseudogene. The CDR3 consists of 9 residues. CDR3: CAICYGYTF. The CDR3, as DNA: TGTGCAATCTGTTATGGCTACACCTTC.

This clonotype was picked up many times. The genes are TRBV6-5 and TRBJ2-7; 8 positions agree with TRBD1. With V trimmed by 0 bases and J by 6 bases, 16 bases remained unmatched. CDR3 size: 18 residues. Germline lookup yields CDR1 MNHEY and CDR2 SVGAGI. CDR3 region: CASSYSVGTGERESEQYF. The CDR3 bases are TGTGCCAGCAGTTACTCTGTGGGGACAGGCGAAAGGGAGAGCGAGCAGTACTTC.

This clonotype was recorded a few times. The V call is TRBV7-9, the J call TRBJ1-3, with D maybe TRBD1 (6 bases). In germline, CDR1 is SEHNR, CDR2 FQNEAQ (reference sequence). This CDR3 is 14 amino acids long. The germline V and J ends were trimmed by 1 base and 7 bases, with 11 bases remaining between them. The CDR3 DNA reads as TGTGCCAGCAGCTTAGGTGGGGGGCCGAACACCATATATTTT. It specifies CASSLGGGPNTIYF.

This clonotype was counted a few times. The chain links TRBV28 to TRBJ2-7, with D possibly being TRBD1 or TRBD2 (5 bases each). CDR1 MDHEN and CDR2 SYDVKM come from the germline V gene. The germline V and J ends were trimmed by 2 bases and 4 bases, with 15 bases remaining between them. The CDR3 consists of 15 residues. The CDR3 sequence is CASSLGTLSAYEQYF. In DNA, the CDR3 is TGTGCCAGCAGTTTAGGGACCCTAAGTGCGTACGAGCAGTACTTC.

This clonotype came up a few times. The chain uses TRBV6-5 and TRBJ1-2; 11 bases are a match to TRBD1. There are 14 residues in the CDR3. Per germline, CDR1 MNHEY and CDR2 SVGAGI. V trimming: 6 bases; J trimming: 3 bases; junction bases outside the gene matches: 3. The CDR3, as DNA: TGTGCCAGCAGCAGGGACAGGGGGTACTATGGCTACACCTTC. Protein product: CASSRDRGYYGYTF.

This clonotype was found a few times. The chain combines TRBV25-1 with TRBJ2-7, with 9 bases matching TRBD1. The CDR3 loop spans 13 amino acids. Germline lookup yields CDR1 MGHDK and CDR2 SYGVNS. With V trimmed by 3 bases and J by 5 bases, 2 bases remained unmatched. CDR3 DNA sequence: TGTGCCAGCAGTGAGGGGACAGGGAACGAGCAGTACTTC. This gives the protein CASSEGTGNEQYF.